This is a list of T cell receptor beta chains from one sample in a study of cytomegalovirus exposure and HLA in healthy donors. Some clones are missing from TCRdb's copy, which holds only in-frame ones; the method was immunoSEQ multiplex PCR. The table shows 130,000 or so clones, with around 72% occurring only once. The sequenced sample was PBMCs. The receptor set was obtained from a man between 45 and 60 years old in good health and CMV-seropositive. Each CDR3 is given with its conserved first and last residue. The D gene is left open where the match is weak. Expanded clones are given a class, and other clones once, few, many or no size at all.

cdr3_aa: CASSLGLAGGGEQYF
cdr3_nt: TGCGCCAGCAGCTTGGGGCTAGCGGGGGGAGGCGAGCAGTACTTC
j_call: TRBJ2-7
v_call: TRBV5-1
clone_size: NA
d_call: TRBD2

cdr3_aa: CASSLGASGSWTFF
cdr3_nt: TGTGCCAGCAGCTTAGGAGCTAGCGGGAGCTGGACGTTCTTC
j_call: TRBJ2-1
v_call: TRBV11-3
clone_size: once
d_call: TRBD2

cdr3_aa: CASSLPHSGNYGYTF
cdr3_nt: TGTGCCAGCAGTTTGCCCCATTCAGGGAACTATGGCTACACCTTC
j_call: TRBJ1-2
v_call: TRBV28
clone_size: few
d_call: NA

cdr3_aa: CASSPGDIANYGYTF
cdr3_nt: TGCGCCAGCAGCCCAGGGGACATTGCTAACTATGGCTACACCTTC
j_call: TRBJ1-2
v_call: TRBV5-1
clone_size: NA
d_call: NA

cdr3_aa: CASSFRVYGYTF
cdr3_nt: TGTGCCAGCAGCTTCCGGGTCTATGGCTACACCTTC
j_call: TRBJ1-2
v_call: TRBV7-9
clone_size: NA
d_call: NA

cdr3_aa: CASSLAGTRDEQYF
cdr3_nt: TGTGCCAGCAGTTTAGCGGGAACTCGCGACGAGCAGTACTTC
j_call: TRBJ2-7
v_call: TRBV28
clone_size: few
d_call: NA

cdr3_aa: CASSFSMTGGGYTF
cdr3_nt: TGTGCCAGCAGCTTCTCAATGACAGGGGGCGGCTACACCTTC
j_call: TRBJ1-2
v_call: TRBV7-2
clone_size: NA
d_call: TRBD1

cdr3_aa: CASSLKRGVGGTQYF
cdr3_nt: TGTGCCAGCAGCTTAAAGCGGGGGGTAGGGGGTACGCAGTATTTT
j_call: TRBJ2-3
v_call: TRBV7-2
clone_size: NA
d_call: TRBD2

cdr3_aa: CASSRDWADTQYF
cdr3_nt: TGTGCCAGCAGCAGGGACTGGGCAGATACGCAGTATTTT
j_call: TRBJ2-3
v_call: TRBV6-5
clone_size: NA
d_call: NA

cdr3_aa: CASSKAPGDRAQVVPQHF
cdr3_nt: TGTGCCAGCAGCAAAGCGCCGGGGGACAGGGCGCAGGTGGTCCCCCAGCATTTT
j_call: TRBJ1-5
v_call: TRBV21-1
clone_size: NA
d_call: NA

cdr3_aa: CSTTAGTPNSPLHF
cdr3_nt: TGTTCCACGACCGCCGGGACACCAAATTCACCCCTCCACTTT
j_call: TRBJ1-6
v_call: TRBV7-9
clone_size: NA
d_call: NA

cdr3_aa: CASAFGGGETQYF
cdr3_nt: TGTGCTAGTGCCTTCGGGGGTGGGGAGACCCAGTACTTC
j_call: TRBJ2-5
v_call: TRBV12-5
clone_size: NA
d_call: NA

cdr3_aa: CASSEMRNTEAFF
cdr3_nt: TGTGCCAGCAGTGAAATGCGAAACACTGAAGCTTTCTTT
j_call: TRBJ1-1
v_call: TRBV2
clone_size: NA
d_call: NA

cdr3_aa: CASSGGGRAAYEQYF
cdr3_nt: TGTGCCAGCAGCGGCGGTGGTAGAGCAGCTTACGAGCAGTACTTC
j_call: TRBJ2-7
v_call: TRBV7-9
clone_size: NA
d_call: NA

cdr3_aa: CASSLATPGNSGNTIYF
cdr3_nt: TGTGCCAGCAGCTTAGCCACTCCAGGGAACTCTGGAAACACCATATATTTT
j_call: TRBJ1-3
v_call: TRBV7-2
clone_size: NA
d_call: NA

cdr3_aa: CASDRGTSTDTQYF
cdr3_nt: TGTGCCAGCGATCGAGGAACTAGCACAGATACGCAGTATTTT
j_call: TRBJ2-3
v_call: TRBV5-8
clone_size: NA
d_call: NA

cdr3_aa: CATSSPLQRTLNTEAFF
cdr3_nt: TGTGCCACCAGCAGTCCTCTACAGAGAACATTGAACACTGAAGCTTTCTTT
j_call: TRBJ1-1
v_call: TRBV15
clone_size: NA
d_call: NA

cdr3_aa: CASSLSRGNEQFF
cdr3_nt: TGTGCCAGCAGCCTATCCCGGGGCAATGAGCAGTTCTTC
j_call: TRBJ2-1
v_call: TRBV7-2
clone_size: NA
d_call: NA

cdr3_aa: CASSERDSSTDTQYF
cdr3_nt: TGTGCCAGCAGTGAAAGGGACTCATCCACAGATACGCAGTATTTT
j_call: TRBJ2-3
v_call: TRBV6-4
clone_size: NA
d_call: NA

cdr3_aa: CASSLELAGVTQYF
cdr3_nt: TGTGCCAGCAGCTTAGAACTAGCGGGAGTGACCCAGTACTTC
j_call: TRBJ2-5
v_call: TRBV11-2
clone_size: few
d_call: TRBD2

cdr3_aa: CASSFDPRSSGNTIYF
cdr3_nt: TGTGCCAGCAGTTTTGACCCCCGGAGCTCTGGAAACACCATATATTTT
j_call: TRBJ1-3
v_call: TRBV5-6
clone_size: NA
d_call: NA

cdr3_aa: CASSVGLASTDTQYF
cdr3_nt: TGTGCTAGCAGCGTGGGACTAGCAAGCACAGATACGCAGTATTTT
j_call: TRBJ2-3
v_call: TRBV7-7
clone_size: NA
d_call: TRBD2

cdr3_aa: CASSVVPSGAGELFF
cdr3_nt: TGTGCCAGCAGCGTGGTACCTAGCGGGGCCGGGGAGCTGTTTTTT
j_call: TRBJ2-2
v_call: TRBV9
clone_size: NA
d_call: TRBD2

cdr3_aa: CASSLEGGTYNEQFF
cdr3_nt: TGTGCCAGCAGCTTAGAAGGGGGTACTTACAATGAGCAGTTCTTC
j_call: TRBJ2-1
v_call: TRBV13
clone_size: NA
d_call: NA

cdr3_aa: CASSRIPGGIATNEKLFF
cdr3_nt: TGTGCCAGCAGTCGTATCCCGGGGGGAATTGCAACTAATGAAAAACTGTTTTTT
j_call: TRBJ1-4
v_call: TRBV11-2
clone_size: few
d_call: NA

cdr3_aa: CASSYGLAGESHNEQFF
cdr3_nt: TGTGCCAGCAGTTACGGACTAGCGGGAGAGTCCCACAATGAGCAGTTCTTC
j_call: TRBJ2-1
v_call: TRBV14
clone_size: NA
d_call: TRBD2

cdr3_aa: CASSFARGSSYEQYF
cdr3_nt: TGCGCCAGCAGCTTCGCGCGGGGGAGCTCCTACGAGCAGTACTTC
j_call: TRBJ2-7
v_call: TRBV5-1
clone_size: few
d_call: TRBD2